The 30 T cell receptor beta chains below were found in one sample sequenced in a study of blood T cell repertoires in COVID-19. Assay: immunoSEQ multiplex PCR; the TCRdb copy retains only in-frame clones and omits some. The table includes some 220,000 clones, roughly nine tenths detected once. Material: PBMCs or T cells enriched from blood (not recorded which). The receptors here all came from a woman aged 45-65 years in a cohort exposed to, infected with or recovered from COVID-19 (not recorded which).

The sample holds one count of this clone. The chain links TRBV2 to TRBJ2-7; D may be TRBD1 (6 bases). The CDR3 loop spans 14 amino acids. Trimming took 4 bases from V and 4 from J, leaving 14 bases between them. Germline V gene data show CDR1 as SNHLY and CDR2 as FYNNEI. In DNA, the CDR3 is TGTGCCAGCAGTGCGACAGGTTCTGAGTACGAGCAGTACTTC. Its protein is CASSATGSEYEQYF.

V usage is TRBV7-9 and J usage is TRBJ1-6, with 8 bases identical to TRBD1. This CDR3 has 14 amino acids. With 3 bases clipped from V and 7 bases from J, the junction kept 2 bases outside the gene matches. Germline V gene sequence: CDR1 SEHNR, CDR2 FQNEAQ (reference sequence). This chain's CDR3 is CASSFQGANSPLHF. The CDR3 DNA follows: TGTGCCAGCAGCTTCCAGGGGGCGAATTCACCCCTCCACTTT.

The chain has TRBV27 and TRBJ2-7; D perhaps matches TRBD2 (7 bases). Trimming removed 6 bases from V and 6 bases from J, with 12 bases in between. This CDR3 contains 12 residues. CDR1 MNHEY and CDR2 SMNVEV come from the germline V gene (reference sequence). The CDR3 nucleotides read TGTGCCAGCAGGATAGGGGGGGGCGAGCAGTACTTC. It specifies CASRIGGGEQYF.

The CDR3 sequence is CASSIDKQVNQPQHF. CDR3 bases: TGTGCCAGTAGTATAGATAAGCAGGTCAATCAGCCCCAGCATTTT. This chain uses TRBV19 with TRBJ1-5, with no clear D. The germline V gene encodes CDR1 LNHDA and CDR2 SQIVND (reference sequence). The CDR3 length is 15 residues. The V gene lost 0 bases and the J gene lost 3 bases, with 9 bases spanning the gap.

This clone has more than one count but fewer than ten. The rearrangement joins TRBV4-3 to TRBJ2-3; 11 nucleotides match TRBD2. This CDR3 spans 17 amino acids. Germline lookup yields CDR1 LGHNA and CDR2 YSLEER. V lost 0 bases and J lost 8; bases outside the gene matches: 10. DNA for the CDR3: TGCGCCAGCAGCCAAGATACTAGCGGGGGAGATTGGGGTACGCAGTATTTT. Amino acid sequence: CASSQDTSGGDWGTQYF.

The genes are TRBV28 and TRBJ1-2; TRBD1 matches at 9 bases. With V trimmed by 2 bases and J by 7 bases, 2 bases remained unmatched. The CDR3 covers 13 residues. Per the germline V gene, CDR1 is MDHEN and CDR2 is SYDVKM. CDR3 sequence reads: CASSLGTGRGYTF. CDR3 DNA: TGTGCCAGCAGTTTAGGGACAGGGCGTGGCTACACCTTC.

This chain joins TRBV24-1 and TRBJ2-7; D might be TRBD1 (6 bases). Germline V gene lookup returns CDR1 KGHDR and CDR2 SFDVKD. With 4 bases removed from V and 9 bases from J, the gap between germline ends came to 15 bases. This CDR3 region has 13 residues. Here the CDR3 DNA reads TGTGCCACCAGTGACTTACAGGGTGGAGGGCAGTACTTC. Its protein product is CATSDLQGGGQYF.

The CDR3: CSASGTGDTREKLFF. CDR3 coding DNA: TGCAGTGCCAGTGGGACAGGAGACACCAGAGAAAAACTGTTTTTT. The genes are TRBV20-1 and TRBJ1-4; 8 positions match TRBD1. With V trimmed by 6 bases and J by 8 bases, 14 bases remained unmatched. CDR1 and CDR2 from the germline V gene are DFQATT and SNEGSKA (reference sequence). The CDR3 is 15 residues long.

This rearrangement joins TRBV9 to TRBJ2-2; no clear D gene. Per the germline V gene, CDR1 is SGDLS and CDR2 is YYNGEE. Trimming removed 0 bases from V and 0 bases from J, with 6 bases in between. The CDR3 loop spans 15 amino acids. The CDR3 DNA follows: TGTGCCAGCAGCGTAGCTCTCGCGAACACCGGGGAGCTGTTTTTT. The encoded protein is CASSVALANTGELFF. The full variable domain, rest sourced from reference TRBV9 and TRBJ2-2, is DSGVTQTPKHLITATGQRVTLRCSPRSGDLSVYWYQQSLDQGLQFLIQYYNGEERAKGNILERFSAQQFPDLHSELNLSSLELGDSALYFCASSVALANTGELFFGEGSRLTVL.

V usage is TRBV5-1 and J usage is TRBJ2-5; 12 nucleotides agree with TRBD2. With 4 bases clipped from V and 4 bases from J, the junction kept 5 bases outside the gene matches. CDR1 is SGHRS, CDR2 YFSETQ, per germline. This CDR3 spans 15 amino acids. CDR3 bases: TGCGCCAGCAGCCCGACTAGCGGGGGTACAGAGACCCAGTACTTC. The encoded protein is CASSPTSGGTETQYF.

The chain recombines TRBV10-3 with TRBJ1-1; D is undetermined. V was trimmed by 3 bases and J by 8 bases, leaving 10 bases between them. Germline V lookup: CDR1 ENHRY, CDR2 SYGVKD. The CDR3 runs to 12 residues. CDR3 coding DNA: TGTGCCATCAGTGACCAGGCCGCAGAAGCTTTCTTT. It yields the protein CAISDQAAEAFF.

V usage is TRBV7-9 and J usage is TRBJ2-5; 10 bases are a match to TRBD2. The V gene end was trimmed by 8 bases and the J gene end by 5 bases; junction bases not matched to a gene: 5. Per germline, CDR1 SEHNR and CDR2 FQNEAQ (reference sequence). This CDR3 is 13 amino acids long. This CDR3 is CASGLGLAETQYF. CDR3 DNA: TGTGCCAGCGGGCTGGGACTAGCGGAGACCCAGTACTTC.

This chain joins TRBV14 and TRBJ2-7; 13 positions match TRBD2. Trimming at V came to 4 bases and at J to 7 bases, leaving 4 bases not matched to a gene. This CDR3 has 14 residues. In germline, CDR1 is SGHDN, CDR2 FVKESK. CDR3 in amino acids: CASSRLAGGREQYF. The CDR3 DNA follows: TGTGCCAGCAGCCGACTAGCGGGGGGTCGGGAGCAGTACTTC.

V gene TRBV5-1 combines with J gene TRBJ2-1; 7 bases align to TRBD2. The ends lost 4 bases at V and 7 bases at J; junction bases unmatched: 8. The CDR3 runs to 14 residues. Germline V lookup: CDR1 SGHRS, CDR2 YFSETQ. In nucleotides, the CDR3 is TGCGCCAGCAGCAGCGGACTAGATCGTAATGAGCAGTTCTTC. Protein product: CASSSGLDRNEQFF.

This clone rates as medium-sized. The J gene is TRBJ1-4, the V gene TRBV6-5; the D is unclear. Trimming cost V 2 bases and J 7 bases, with 17 bases left between them. This CDR3 is built from 16 residues. The germline CDR1 and CDR2 sequences are MNHEY and SVGAGI. The CDR3 DNA is TGTGCCAGCAGTTACGGAGGACCTCCCGGGAGTGAAAAACTGTTTTTT. Its protein product is CASSYGGPPGSEKLFF.

This clone occurred once. The V call is TRBV5-6, the J call TRBJ1-4; TRBD1 aligns across 7 bases. Germline V gene data show CDR1 as SGHDT and CDR2 as YYEEEE. With 0 bases clipped from V and 7 bases from J, the junction kept 3 bases outside the gene matches. This CDR3 region has 14 residues. The CDR3 DNA is TGTGCCAGCAGCTTGGACAGGGGAAGTGAAAAACTGTTTTTT. It yields the protein CASSLDRGSEKLFF.

The chain joins TRBV27 to TRBJ2-5; TRBD2 might be the D (5 bases). CDR1 MNHEY and CDR2 SMNVEV come from the germline V gene (reference sequence). CDR3 length equals 16 residues. The V end lost 5 bases, the J end lost 5 bases, and 21 bases lay between the germline ends. CDR3 in DNA: TGTGCCAGCAGTCCCAACTATCGGGTTGGCGGGGAGACCCAGTACTTC. Translation: CASSPNYRVGGETQYF.

J is TRBJ1-1 and V is TRBV28; perhaps TRBD1 as D (6 bases). Germline loops: CDR1 MDHEN, CDR2 SYDVKM. The CDR3 extends over 13 amino acids. V was shortened by 6 bases and J by 4 bases, with 12 bases between the two germline ends. The CDR3 DNA sequence: TGTGCCAGCAGGACTACAGGGTTCACTGAAGCTTTCTTT. Amino acid sequence: CASRTTGFTEAFF.

A remark on this clone: Other nucleotide sequences from this sample produce the same CDR3. V and J are TRBV9 and TRBJ2-3; 8 positions agree with TRBD2. CDR1 is SGDLS and CDR2 is YYNGEE in the germline V gene. The trim removed 0 bases at V and 0 bases at J, leaving 0 bases unmatched. The CDR3 is made up of 15 amino acids. CDR3 DNA sequence: TGTGCCAGCAGCGTAGGCGGGGGGAGCACAGATACGCAGTATTTT. This sequence encodes CASSVGGGSTDTQYF.

The chain recombines TRBV5-1 with TRBJ1-2, with D maybe TRBD1 (5 bases). This CDR3 comprises 12 residues. V was pared by 0 bases and J by 8 bases, with 8 bases between. The germline V gene has CDR1 SGHRS and CDR2 YFSETQ. The CDR3 DNA is TGCGCCAGCAGCTTGGTTGCAGGGGGCTACACCTTC. Its protein product is CASSLVAGGYTF. The whole variable domain, remainder taken from reference TRBV5-1 and TRBJ1-2, is KAGVTQTPRYLIKTRGQQVTLSCSPISGHRSVSWYQQTPGQGLQFLFEYFSETQRNKGNFPGRFSGRQFSNSRSEMNVSTLELGDSALYLCASSLVAGGYTFGSGTRLTVV.

The J gene is TRBJ2-3, the V gene TRBV5-8; 10 bases agree with TRBD2. The CDR3 length is 18 residues. The ends lost 1 base at V and 0 bases at J; junction bases unmatched: 8. Germline CDR1 reads SGHTS; CDR2 reads YDEGEE. CDR3 region: CASSLSLAGDPSTDTQYF. CDR3 nucleotides: TGTGCCAGCAGCTTGAGTCTAGCGGGGGACCCTAGCACAGATACGCAGTATTTT.

The chain joins TRBV4-3 to TRBJ2-2; 9 bases are a match to TRBD1. Germline-derived CDR1 and CDR2 are LGHNA and YSLEER. Trimming at V came to 3 bases and at J to 5 bases, leaving 7 bases not matched to a gene. The CDR3 is 16 residues long. CDR3 sequence (DNA): TGCGCCAGCAGCCACAACCGGGACAGGGTAACCGGGGAGCTGTTTTTT. It codes for CASSHNRDRVTGELFF.

This chain links TRBV28 with TRBJ2-7; 8 bases line up with TRBD2. CDR1 MDHEN and CDR2 SYDVKM come from the germline V gene. This CDR3 has 16 amino acids. The trim removed 8 bases at V and 1 base at J, leaving 13 bases unmatched. CDR3 protein: CASPPLGGALSYEQYF. The DNA of the CDR3 is TGTGCCAGCCCCCCCCTCGGGGGGGCCTTATCCTACGAGCAGTACTTC.

This clone was recorded only once. The genes are TRBV4-3 and TRBJ1-4, with TRBD1 matching 9 bases. The CDR3 is 15 amino acids. CDR1 and CDR2 from the germline V gene are LGHNA and YSLEER. The junction had 7 bases not matched to a gene; V was cut back by 3 bases and J by 8 bases. In DNA, the CDR3 is TGCGCCAGCAGCCAGCCGGGACAGGGCCTAGAAAAACTGTTTTTT. Translation: CASSQPGQGLEKLFF.

The chain employs TRBV6-5 and TRBJ1-1; D is unclear. The CDR3 is made up of 14 amino acids. CDR1 MNHEY and CDR2 SVGAGI come from the germline V gene. Deletions cut 10 bases from V and 10 bases from J, with 25 bases between. The CDR3 DNA reads as TGTGCCACTAATAAGTACGAGCCCCGTCCCGTAGCTTTCTTT. Its protein product is CATNKYEPRPVAFF.

The genes are TRBV7-6 and TRBJ2-1; possible D gene TRBD1, 6 bases. The CDR3 is made up of 14 amino acids. CDR1 and CDR2 from the germline V gene are SGHVS and FNYEAQ. V lost 2 bases to trimming and J lost 10 bases, with 15 bases between them. CDR3 sequence (DNA): TGTGCCAGCAGCTTATTACTGGGGGCCGGGGAGCAGTTCTTC. It specifies CASSLLLGAGEQFF.

This clone was counted once. The chain couples TRBV13 to TRBJ2-5; D not resolved. The CDR3 length is 11 residues. Germline V gene lookup returns CDR1 PRHDT and CDR2 FYEKMQ (reference sequence). With 7 bases removed from V and 4 bases from J, the gap between germline ends came to 7 bases. CDR3 DNA: TGTGCCAGCACCGCTATAGAGACCCAGTACTTC. It codes for CASTAIETQYF. Using reference TRBV13 and TRBJ2-5 for the parts outside the CDR3, the full variable domain is AAGVIQSPRHLIKEKRETATLKCYPIPRHDTVYWYQQGPGQDPQFLISFYEKMQSDKGSIPDRFSAQQFSDYHSELNMSSLELGDSALYFCASTAIETQYFGPGTRLLVL.

The CDR3 nucleotides are TGTGCCAGCGGACAGGGGGGCCATCAGCCCCAGCATTTT. It codes for CASGQGGHQPQHF. The chain is built from TRBV7-9 and TRBJ1-5; 10 bases line up with TRBD1. V lost 8 bases, J lost 5 bases, and 3 bases stayed unmatched. Per the germline V gene, CDR1 is SEHNR and CDR2 is FQNEAQ (reference sequence). The CDR3 spans 13 residues.

V and J are TRBV11-2 and TRBJ2-1, with 7 bases identical to TRBD1. J was trimmed by 0 bases and V by 5 bases; bases with no gene match: 4. Germline CDR1 and CDR2: SGHAT and FQNNGV. The CDR3 length is 15 residues. The CDR3 nucleotides are TGTGCCAGCAGCCTCCGGGACAGCTCCTACAATGAGCAGTTCTTC. Translated: CASSLRDSSYNEQFF.

This sequence joins TRBV7-9 and TRBJ1-5; TRBD1 might be the D (6 bases). The V end lost 1 base, the J end lost 6 bases, and 7 bases lay between the germline ends. Germline loops: CDR1 SEHNR, CDR2 FQNEAQ (reference sequence). CDR3 length: 13 amino acids. CDR3 sequence (DNA): TGTGCCAGCAGCTTAGAACAGGGTCAGCCCCAGCATTTT. Protein sequence: CASSLEQGQPQHF.